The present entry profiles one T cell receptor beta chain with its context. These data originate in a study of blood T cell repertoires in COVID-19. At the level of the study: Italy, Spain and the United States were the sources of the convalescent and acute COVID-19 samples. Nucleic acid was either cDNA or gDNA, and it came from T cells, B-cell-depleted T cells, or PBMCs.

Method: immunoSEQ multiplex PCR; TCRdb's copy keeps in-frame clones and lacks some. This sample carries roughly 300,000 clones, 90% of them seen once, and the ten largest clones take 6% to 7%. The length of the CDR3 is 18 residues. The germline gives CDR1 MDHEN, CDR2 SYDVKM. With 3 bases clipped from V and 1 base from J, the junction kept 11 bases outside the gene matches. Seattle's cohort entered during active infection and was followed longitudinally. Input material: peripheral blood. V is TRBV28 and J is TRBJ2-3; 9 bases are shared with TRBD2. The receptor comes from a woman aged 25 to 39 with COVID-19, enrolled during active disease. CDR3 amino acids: CASSLTNSGRSGTDTQYF. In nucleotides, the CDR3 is TGTGCCAGCAGTTTGACCAATAGCGGGAGATCCGGCACAGATACGCAGTATTTT.